The 30 T cell receptor beta chains below come from one sample, sequenced in a study of Ad26.COV2.S vaccination and SARS-CoV-2 variants. Sequenced by immunoSEQ multiplex PCR; TCRdb stores in-frame clones only, minus some. Here the sample spans just under 250,000 clones, roughly 88% being singletons. Treatment of the sample: around 19 received Ad26.COV2.S at low or high dose, single or two shots; about 5 received placebo; per-sample allocation not given. Sampling was done on day 63 after the first vaccine or placebo injection. The sample in question was peripheral blood, obtained in a trial of Ad26.COV2.S vaccine versus placebo. These receptor sequences come from a person between 18 and 59 years old who received the Ad26.COV2.S COVID-19 vaccine or a placebo.

J is TRBJ2-3 and V is TRBV2, with 14 bases identical to TRBD2. The CDR3 runs 19 residues. V dropped 5 bases and J dropped 4; count of bases not matched to a gene: 14. Germline-derived CDR1 and CDR2 are SNHLY and FYNNEI. CDR3 sequence reads: CASSWTSGRFPNVADTQYF. In DNA form, the CDR3 reads TGTGCCAGCAGTTGGACTAGCGGGAGGTTCCCGAATGTGGCAGATACGCAGTATTTT.

This clone has only a few counts. The rearrangement links TRBV5-8 to TRBJ2-2, with D possibly being TRBD1 (5 bases). V was shortened by 2 bases and J by 2 bases, with 10 bases between the two germline ends. The CDR3 is 15 amino acids. Germline CDR1 reads SGHTS; CDR2 reads YDEGEE. As DNA, the CDR3 is TGTGCCAGCAGCTTACCAGGGATAAACACCGGGGAGCTGTTTTTT. Translating it yields CASSLPGINTGELFF.

The chain links TRBV29-1 to TRBJ1-1, with TRBD1 identical over 7 bases. J gave up 0 bases and V 1 base, and 2 bases lay outside the gene matches. There are 14 residues in the CDR3. CDR1 and CDR2 (germline): SQVTM, ANQGSEA. This CDR3 is CSVEAGTVNTEAFF. The CDR3 DNA reads as TGCAGCGTTGAAGCCGGGACAGTGAACACTGAAGCTTTCTTT.

The chain carries TRBV5-8 and TRBJ1-1; no reliable D call. CDR1 is SGHTS and CDR2 is YDEGEE in the germline V gene. This CDR3 has 13 residues. V lost 2 bases and J 4 bases, leaving 9 bases between the germline ends. CDR3 sequence (DNA): TGTGCCAGCAGCTTCAGAGGGCCCACTGAAGCTTTCTTT. It encodes CASSFRGPTEAFF.

The rearrangement uses TRBV3-1 (or the pseudogene TRBV3-2) and TRBJ2-2, with 7 bases identical to TRBD2. The CDR3 has 16 residues. V shed 4 bases, J shed 0 bases, and the junction held 5 bases outside the gene matches. Per germline, CDR1 LGHDT and CDR2 YNNKEL (reference sequence). The CDR3 region has the DNA TGTGCCAGCAGCCGAACCCGGGGGGCGAACACCGGGGAGCTGTTTTTT. Protein sequence: CASSRTRGANTGELFF.

V and J are TRBV19 and TRBJ2-7, with a tentative D call TRBD2 (5 bases). This CDR3 is built from 15 residues. V was cut by 5 bases and J by 0 bases, with 14 bases left in between. Germline V gene sequence: CDR1 LNHDA, CDR2 SQIVND (reference sequence). The CDR3 DNA reads TGTGCCAGTAGTCCTGACCCGGGGAGCTCCTACGAGCAGTACTTC. Its translation: CASSPDPGSSYEQYF.

The chain is built from TRBV5-3 and TRBJ2-7; 11 nucleotides line up with TRBD1. TRBV5-3 is an open reading frame whose function is uncertain. V was pared by 3 bases and J by 12 bases, with 11 bases of the junction left unmatched. The CDR3 is 14 amino acids. The CDR3, as DNA: TGTGCCAGAAGCTCCTCCTCCTTGGGGACAGGGGGGTACTTC. As protein: CARSSSSLGTGGYF.

V is TRBV7-3 and J is TRBJ1-2; possibly TRBD1 for D (5 bases). The length of the CDR3 is 13 residues. V lost 1 base, J lost 6 bases, and 9 bases lay in between. Germline V gives CDR1 SGHTA, CDR2 FQGTGA. The CDR3 spells CASSLSGGDGYTF. DNA for the CDR3: TGTGCCAGCAGCTTAAGTGGAGGGGATGGCTACACCTTC.

The V and J genes are TRBV19 and TRBJ1-5, with D possibly matching TRBD1 (5 bases). CDR1 LNHDA and CDR2 SQIVND come from the germline V gene (reference sequence). The CDR3 has 13 amino acids. Trimming cost V 10 bases and J 6 bases, with 16 bases left between them. CDR3 DNA sequence: TGTGCCACCCAAACCAGGGAGGCTCAGCCCCAGCATTTT. Translated: CATQTREAQPQHF.

The chain joins TRBV27 to TRBJ2-1, with D possibly TRBD2 on 5 matching bases. V shed 0 bases and J shed 7 bases, with 22 bases lying between them. Looked up from germline, CDR1 is MNHEY and CDR2 is SMNVEV (reference sequence). The CDR3 is 18 amino acids. The CDR3 nucleotides read TGTGCCAGCAGTTTATCTACCCCGGGTTTAGCGTGGGGAAATGAGCAGTTCTTC. Translating it yields CASSLSTPGLAWGNEQFF.

The CDR3 DNA follows: TGTGCCAGCAGTGTGGGCAGGGGCTACGAGCAGTACTTC. Protein sequence: CASSVGRGYEQYF. The chain carries TRBV2 and TRBJ2-7, with D possibly being TRBD1 (6 bases). This CDR3 comprises 13 residues. Germline CDR1 SNHLY, CDR2 FYNNEI. V was shortened by 4 bases and J by 3 bases, with 10 bases between the two germline ends. The variable domain in full, completed from reference TRBV2 and TRBJ2-7, reads EPEVTQTPSHQVTQMGQEVILRCVPISNHLYFYWYRQILGQKVEFLVSFYNNEISEKSEIFDDQFSVERPDGSNFTLKIRSTKLEDSAMYFCASSVGRGYEQYFGPGTRLTVT.

The chain has TRBV27 and TRBJ2-7; 7 bases match TRBD1. The length of the CDR3 is 15 residues. Looked up from germline, CDR1 is MNHEY and CDR2 is SMNVEV (reference sequence). After removal of 5 bases from V and 5 bases from J, the junction contained 12 bases not matched to a gene. The CDR3 region is CASSPQQVGGHEQYF. The CDR3 DNA follows: TGTGCCAGCAGTCCCCAGCAGGTAGGGGGCCACGAGCAGTACTTC.

The chain joins TRBV19 to TRBJ1-1; no clear D. CDR1 LNHDA and CDR2 SQIVND come from the germline V gene (reference sequence). The CDR3 is 14 residues long. V lost 3 bases to trimming and J lost 0 bases, with 8 bases between them. CDR3 amino acids: CASSIMMMNTEAFF. The CDR3 DNA reads TGTGCCAGTAGTATTATGATGATGAACACTGAAGCTTTCTTT.

The chain recombines TRBV7-8 with TRBJ1-2, with unresolved D. Germline V gives CDR1 SGHVS, CDR2 FQNEAQ. With 4 bases removed from V and 4 bases from J, the gap between germline ends came to 10 bases. There are 13 residues in the CDR3. This chain's CDR3 is CASSSNPSYGYTF. CDR3 bases: TGTGCCAGCAGCTCGAACCCCAGCTATGGCTACACCTTC.

The chain is built from TRBV6-5 and TRBJ2-7, with D perhaps TRBD1 (6 bases). Germline CDR1 and CDR2: MNHEY and SVGAGI. This CDR3 has 15 amino acids. V lost 0 bases, J lost 3 bases, and 12 bases lay in between. This CDR3 reads CASSYSAGANYEQYF. Written as DNA, the CDR3 is TGTGCCAGCAGTTACTCGGCAGGGGCGAACTACGAGCAGTACTTC.

The gene calls are TRBV15 and TRBJ2-1, with TRBD2 matching 9 bases. After removal of 6 bases from V and 1 base from J, the junction contained 7 bases not matched to a gene. The CDR3 is made up of 16 amino acids. The V gene's germline CDR1 is LNHNV and CDR2 YYDKDF (reference sequence). CDR3 sequence reads: CATSGGRALSYNEQFF. In DNA, the CDR3 is TGTGCCACCAGTGGCGGGAGGGCCCTTTCCTACAATGAGCAGTTCTTC.

The count of this clone is one. The rearrangement uses TRBV4-3 and TRBJ2-3; D possibly corresponds to TRBD2 (5 bases). The CDR3 extends over 15 amino acids. Germline V lookup: CDR1 LGHNA, CDR2 YSLEER. V dropped 3 bases and J dropped 3 bases, with 13 bases sitting between them. CDR3 sequence reads: CASSHTRGGTDTQYF. The CDR3 coding sequence is TGCGCCAGCAGCCATACTCGAGGAGGTACAGATACGCAGTATTTT.

The chain couples TRBV10-2 to TRBJ1-5, with a weak D call TRBD1 (5 bases). This CDR3 spans 14 amino acids. CDR1 is WSHSY and CDR2 is SAAADI in the germline V gene. Trimming cost V 7 bases and J 0 bases, with 10 bases left between them. The CDR3 region is CASKAGNSNQPQHF. The CDR3 nucleotides read TGCGCCAGCAAAGCAGGGAATAGCAATCAGCCCCAGCATTTT.

V usage is TRBV5-8 and J usage is TRBJ2-7; D is perhaps TRBD1 (6 bases). The CDR3 is 15 residues long. The germline V gene encodes CDR1 SGHTS and CDR2 YDEGEE. V gave up 4 bases and J gave up 5 bases, with 19 bases separating them. The DNA of the CDR3 is TGTGCCAGCAGCAGAGGGGTGGGGGCTGGCGACGAGCAGTACTTC. Translated: CASSRGVGAGDEQYF.

The chain carries TRBV19 and TRBJ2-3; D is possibly TRBD2 (5 bases). V lost 5 bases and J lost 2, with 17 bases in between. The CDR3 has 16 residues. Germline V gene data show CDR1 as LNHDA and CDR2 as SQIVND (reference sequence). The CDR3 protein is CASSSPPWGDTDTQYF. The CDR3 region has the DNA TGTGCCAGTAGTTCACCCCCATGGGGAGACACAGATACGCAGTATTTT.

This chain connects TRBV5-1 to TRBJ2-3; 13 bases fit TRBD2. From germline, CDR1 is SGHRS and CDR2 YFSETQ. The V gene end was trimmed by 4 bases and the J gene end by 5 bases; junction bases not matched to a gene: 10. The CDR3 covers 17 residues. The CDR3 spells CASSHGFGLAGVDTQYF. The DNA for the CDR3 is TGCGCCAGCAGCCACGGATTCGGACTAGCGGGGGTAGATACGCAGTATTTT.

The genes are TRBV7-8 and TRBJ2-1; D is ambiguous. Trimming shortened V by 3 bases and J by 6 bases, and 9 bases separated the two germline ends. Germline V gene data show CDR1 as SGHVS and CDR2 as FQNEAQ. The CDR3 runs to 13 residues. Here the CDR3 DNA reads TGTGCCAGCAGCTTCAGCCTCAGCAATGAGCAGTTCTTC. This codes for CASSFSLSNEQFF.

The chain uses TRBV7-9 and TRBJ2-2; D uncertain. The length of the CDR3 is 12 residues. Germline V gene sequence: CDR1 SEHNR, CDR2 FQNEAQ (reference sequence). The germline V and J ends were trimmed by 4 bases and 4 bases, with 4 bases remaining between them. CDR3 residues: CASSWVTGELFF. For the CDR3, the DNA is TGTGCCAGCAGCTGGGTCACCGGGGAGCTGTTTTTT.

V gene TRBV5-5 combines with J gene TRBJ1-5, with a weak D call TRBD1 (5 bases). CDR1 and CDR2 from the germline V gene are SGHKS and YYEKEE (reference sequence). V was trimmed by 3 bases and J by 2 bases, leaving 12 bases between them. The CDR3 is 15 amino acids. As DNA, the CDR3 is TGTGCCAGCAGCTCGCAAGGAGGGGGCAATCAGCCCCAGCATTTT. This encodes CASSSQGGGNQPQHF.

V and J are TRBV28 and TRBJ2-5, with D perhaps matching TRBD2 (6 bases). The CDR3 consists of 14 residues. The ends were cut back, 3 bases at V and 1 base at J, with 9 bases in the middle. Germline assignment: CDR1 MDHEN and CDR2 SYDVKM. The CDR3 spells CASSLFSGQETQYF. In DNA, the CDR3 is TGTGCCAGCAGTTTGTTTAGCGGCCAAGAGACCCAGTACTTC.

The rearrangement uses TRBV11-3 and TRBJ2-5, with D maybe TRBD2 (6 bases). Trimming shortened V by 1 base and J by 1 base, and 7 bases separated the two germline ends. This CDR3 comprises 14 residues. Germline lookup yields CDR1 SGHNT and CDR2 YENEEA. The CDR3: CASSLGGIQETQYF. As DNA, the CDR3 is TGTGCCAGCAGCTTAGGCGGGATCCAAGAGACCCAGTACTTC. The full variable domain, in which reference TRBV11-3 and TRBJ2-5 provide the parts outside the CDR3, is EAGVVQSPRYKIIEKKQPVAFWCNPISGHNTLYWYLQNLGQGPELLIRYENEEAVDDSQLPKDRFSAERLKGVDSTLKIQPAELGDSAVYLCASSLGGIQETQYFGPGTRLLVL.

The chain has TRBV7-3 and TRBJ2-3, with 9 bases identical to TRBD2. The CDR3 has 15 amino acids. Germline CDR1 and CDR2: SGHTA and FQGTGA. J gave up 0 bases and V 5 bases, and 3 bases lay outside the gene matches. This chain's CDR3 is CASSTGTSSTDTQYF. CDR3 nucleotides: TGTGCCAGCAGCACGGGGACTAGCAGCACAGATACGCAGTATTTT.

The chain carries TRBV21-1 and TRBJ2-1; the DNA was not compared with TRBD2, the D call given in the table. TRBV21-1 is a documented pseudogene. The CDR3 totals 20 residues. DNA of the CDR3: TGTGCCAGCAGCAATCGCGCGGGACTAGCGATTACCCAGAATAGAGGTGAGCAGTTCTTC. Its translation: CASSNRAGLAITQNRGEQFF.

The chain is built from TRBV10-3 and TRBJ1-4; 7 bases fit TRBD1. Germline lookup yields CDR1 ENHRY and CDR2 SYGVKD. Trimming took 0 bases from V and 8 from J; bases not matched to a gene: 3. The CDR3 has 14 amino acids. CDR3 nucleotides: TGTGCCATCAGTGAGTCGAGAGGGGGCGAAAAACTGTTTTTT. Protein sequence: CAISESRGGEKLFF.

The chain joins TRBV15 to TRBJ2-5, with TRBD1 identical over 9 bases. The junction had 7 bases not matched to a gene; V was cut back by 7 bases and J by 1 base. CDR3 length equals 15 residues. Germline assignment: CDR1 LNHNV and CDR2 YYDKDF (reference sequence). The CDR3 sequence: CATTMDRGSQETQYF. In DNA form, the CDR3 reads TGTGCCACCACCATGGACAGGGGCAGCCAAGAGACCCAGTACTTC.